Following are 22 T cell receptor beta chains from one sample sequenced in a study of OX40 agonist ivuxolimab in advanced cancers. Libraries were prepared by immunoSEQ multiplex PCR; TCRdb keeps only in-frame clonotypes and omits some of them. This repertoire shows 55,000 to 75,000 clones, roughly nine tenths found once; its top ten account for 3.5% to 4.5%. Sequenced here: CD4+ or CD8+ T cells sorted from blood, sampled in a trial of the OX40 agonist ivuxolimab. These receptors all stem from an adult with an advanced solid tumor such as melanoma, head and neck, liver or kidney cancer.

The CDR3 region is CASSESVTGWYTEAFF. The CDR3 coding sequence is TGCGCCAGCAGTGAGTCTGTAACAGGGTGGTACACTGAAGCTTTCTTT. V gene TRBV10-2 combines with J gene TRBJ1-1, with D possibly being TRBD1 (6 bases). The V gene lost 0 bases and the J gene lost 3 bases, with 14 bases spanning the gap. There are 16 residues in the CDR3. Germline V gene data show CDR1 as WSHSY and CDR2 as SAAADI.

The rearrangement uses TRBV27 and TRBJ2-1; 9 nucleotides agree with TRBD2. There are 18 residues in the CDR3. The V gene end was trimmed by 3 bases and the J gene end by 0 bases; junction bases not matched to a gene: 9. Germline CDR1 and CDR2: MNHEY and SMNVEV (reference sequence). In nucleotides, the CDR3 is TGTGCCAGCAGTTTTGCGTCTAGCGGGGAGAGCTCCTACAATGAGCAGTTCTTC. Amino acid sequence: CASSFASSGESSYNEQFF.

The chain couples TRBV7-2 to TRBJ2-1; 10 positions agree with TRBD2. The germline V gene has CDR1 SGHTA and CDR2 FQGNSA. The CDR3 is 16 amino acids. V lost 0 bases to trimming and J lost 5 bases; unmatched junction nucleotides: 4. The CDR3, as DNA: TGTGCCAGCAGCTTAGCGAGTAGCGGGGGGAACAATGAGCAGTTCTTC. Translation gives CASSLASSGGNNEQFF.

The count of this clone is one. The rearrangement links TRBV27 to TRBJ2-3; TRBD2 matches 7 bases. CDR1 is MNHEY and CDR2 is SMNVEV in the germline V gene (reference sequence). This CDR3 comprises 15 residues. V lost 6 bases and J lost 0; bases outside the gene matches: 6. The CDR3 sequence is CASSPYSGSTDTQYF. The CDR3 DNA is TGTGCCAGCAGCCCCTATAGCGGGAGCACAGATACGCAGTATTTT.

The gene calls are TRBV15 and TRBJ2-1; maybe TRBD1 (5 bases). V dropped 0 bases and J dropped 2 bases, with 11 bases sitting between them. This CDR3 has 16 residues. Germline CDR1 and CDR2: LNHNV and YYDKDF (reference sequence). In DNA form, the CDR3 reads TGTGCCACCAGCAGAGATCGTGTAGGGGCCTACAATGAGCAGTTCTTC. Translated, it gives CATSRDRVGAYNEQFF. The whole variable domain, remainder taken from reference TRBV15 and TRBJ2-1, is DAMVIQNPRYQVTQFGKPVTLSCSQTLNHNVMYWYQQKSSQAPKLLFHYYDKDFNNEADTPDNFQSRRPNTSFCFLDIRSPGLGDTAMYLCATSRDRVGAYNEQFFGPGTRLTVL.

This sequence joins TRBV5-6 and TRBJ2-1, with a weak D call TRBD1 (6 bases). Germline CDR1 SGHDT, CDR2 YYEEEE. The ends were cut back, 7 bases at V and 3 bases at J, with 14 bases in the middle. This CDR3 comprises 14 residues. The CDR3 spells CASSQGRSYNEQFF. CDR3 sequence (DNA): TGTGCCAGCTCCCAGGGGAGAAGCTACAATGAGCAGTTCTTC.

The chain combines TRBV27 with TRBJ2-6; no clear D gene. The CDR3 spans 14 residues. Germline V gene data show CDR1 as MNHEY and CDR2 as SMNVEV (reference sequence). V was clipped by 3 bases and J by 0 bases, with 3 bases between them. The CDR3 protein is CASSFDSGANVLTF. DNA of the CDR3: TGTGCCAGCAGTTTCGACTCTGGGGCCAACGTCCTGACTTTC.

CDR3 residues: CSVFGLAGVEQYF. The CDR3 DNA is TGCAGCGTTTTTGGGCTAGCGGGAGTCGAGCAGTACTTC. The J gene is TRBJ2-7, the V gene TRBV29-1; 10 bases are shared with TRBD2. In germline, CDR1 is SQVTM, CDR2 ANQGSEA. The length of the CDR3 is 13 residues. With 5 bases clipped from V and 6 bases from J, the junction kept 7 bases outside the gene matches.

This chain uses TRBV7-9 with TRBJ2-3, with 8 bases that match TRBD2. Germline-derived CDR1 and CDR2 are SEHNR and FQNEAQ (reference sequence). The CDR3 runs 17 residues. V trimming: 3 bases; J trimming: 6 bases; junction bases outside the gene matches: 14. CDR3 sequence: CASSFVGPGLEADTQYF. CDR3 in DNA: TGTGCCAGCAGCTTTGTCGGTCCGGGACTAGAGGCCGATACGCAGTATTTT.

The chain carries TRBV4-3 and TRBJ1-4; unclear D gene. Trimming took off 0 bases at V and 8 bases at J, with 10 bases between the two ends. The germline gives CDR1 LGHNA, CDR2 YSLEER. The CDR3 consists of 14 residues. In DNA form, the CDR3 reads TGCGCCAGCAGCCAAGATTGGACTGACGAAAAACTGTTTTTT. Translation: CASSQDWTDEKLFF.

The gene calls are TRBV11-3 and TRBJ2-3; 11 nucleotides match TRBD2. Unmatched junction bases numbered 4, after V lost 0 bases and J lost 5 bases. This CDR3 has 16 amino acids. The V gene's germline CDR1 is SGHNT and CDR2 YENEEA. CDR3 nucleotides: TGTGCCAGCAGCTTAGATAGCGGGAGGGCACTAGATACGCAGTATTTT. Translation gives CASSLDSGRALDTQYF.

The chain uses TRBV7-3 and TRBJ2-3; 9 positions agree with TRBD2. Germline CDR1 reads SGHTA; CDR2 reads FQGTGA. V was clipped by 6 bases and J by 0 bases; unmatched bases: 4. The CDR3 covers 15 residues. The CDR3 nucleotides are TGTGCCAGCAGGACGGGACTAGCCAGCACAGATACGCAGTATTTT. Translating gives CASRTGLASTDTQYF.

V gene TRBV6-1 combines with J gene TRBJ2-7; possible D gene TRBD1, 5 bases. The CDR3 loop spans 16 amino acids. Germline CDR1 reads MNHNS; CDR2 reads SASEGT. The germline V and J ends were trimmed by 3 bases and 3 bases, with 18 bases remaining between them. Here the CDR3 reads CASSEPSDTRLYEQYF. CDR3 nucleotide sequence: TGTGCCAGCAGTGAGCCCTCGGACACCCGCCTCTACGAGCAGTACTTC.

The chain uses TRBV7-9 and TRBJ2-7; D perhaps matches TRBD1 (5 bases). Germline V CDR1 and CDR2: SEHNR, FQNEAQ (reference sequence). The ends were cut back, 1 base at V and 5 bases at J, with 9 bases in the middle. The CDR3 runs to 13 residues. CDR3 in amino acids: CASSLGRGDEQYF. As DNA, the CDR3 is TGTGCCAGCAGCTTAGGTAGGGGCGACGAGCAGTACTTC.

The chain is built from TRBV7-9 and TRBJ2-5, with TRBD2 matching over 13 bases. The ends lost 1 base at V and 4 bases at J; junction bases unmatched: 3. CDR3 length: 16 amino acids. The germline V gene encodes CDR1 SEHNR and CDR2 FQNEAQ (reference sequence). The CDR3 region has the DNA TGTGCCAGCAGCTTAGAACTAGCGGGAGGGCTAGAGACCCAGTACTTC. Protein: CASSLELAGGLETQYF.

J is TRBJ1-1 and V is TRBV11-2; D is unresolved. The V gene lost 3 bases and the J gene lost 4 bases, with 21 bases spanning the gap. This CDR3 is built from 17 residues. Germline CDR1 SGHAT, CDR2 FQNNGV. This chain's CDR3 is CASSFNLRSLVGTEAFF. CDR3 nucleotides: TGTGCCAGCAGCTTTAACCTCCGGTCCCTTGTGGGCACTGAAGCTTTCTTT.

CDR3 sequence: CASSQDRPDTQYF. CDR3 sequence (DNA): TGCGCCAGCAGCCAAGATCGCCCAGATACGCAGTATTTT. The V gene is TRBV4-1, the J gene TRBJ2-3; D gene ambiguous. CDR1 and CDR2 (germline): MGHRA, YSYEKL. The CDR3 spans 13 residues. V shed 0 bases and J shed 4 bases, with 5 bases lying between them.

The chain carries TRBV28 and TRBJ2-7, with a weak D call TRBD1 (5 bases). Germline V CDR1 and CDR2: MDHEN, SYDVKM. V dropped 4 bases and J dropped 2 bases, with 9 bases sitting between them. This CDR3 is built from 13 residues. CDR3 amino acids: CASSWGGAYEQYF. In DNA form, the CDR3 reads TGTGCCAGCAGTTGGGGCGGCGCCTACGAGCAGTACTTC.

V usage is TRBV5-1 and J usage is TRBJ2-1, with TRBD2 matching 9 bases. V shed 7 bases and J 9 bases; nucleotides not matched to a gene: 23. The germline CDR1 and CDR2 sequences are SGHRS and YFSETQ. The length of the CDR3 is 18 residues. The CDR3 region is CASGHSSAGGQFLGEQFF. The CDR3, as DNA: TGCGCCAGCGGCCATTCTTCGGCGGGAGGGCAATTTCTCGGTGAGCAGTTCTTC.

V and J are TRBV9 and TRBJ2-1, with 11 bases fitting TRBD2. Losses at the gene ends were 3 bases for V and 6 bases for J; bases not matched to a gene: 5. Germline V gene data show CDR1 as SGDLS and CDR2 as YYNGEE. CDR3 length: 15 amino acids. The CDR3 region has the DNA TGTGCCAGCAGCGGACTGGGACTAGCGGTCAATGAGCAGTTCTTC. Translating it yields CASSGLGLAVNEQFF.

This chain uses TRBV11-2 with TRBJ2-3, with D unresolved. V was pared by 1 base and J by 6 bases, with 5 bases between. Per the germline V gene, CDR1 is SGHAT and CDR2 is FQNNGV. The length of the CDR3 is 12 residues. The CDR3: CASSLGPDTQYF. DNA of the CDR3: TGTGCCAGCAGCTTAGGGCCGGATACGCAGTATTTT.

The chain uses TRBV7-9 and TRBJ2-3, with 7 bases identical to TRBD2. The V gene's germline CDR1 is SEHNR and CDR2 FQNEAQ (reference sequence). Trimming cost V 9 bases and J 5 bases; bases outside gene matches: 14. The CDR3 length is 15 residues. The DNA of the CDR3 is TGTGCCAGTTCCCCTTGGCGGGAGAGAGGAGATACGCAGTATTTT. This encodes CASSPWRERGDTQYF.